This T cell receptor beta chain is from a study of blood T cell repertoires in COVID-19. Assay used: immunoSEQ multiplex PCR; TCRdb lists only in-frame clones, some missing. The sample has about 190,000 clones; less than 85% are singletons. Trimming at V came to 0 bases and at J to 8 bases, leaving 7 bases not matched to a gene. The CDR3 spans 15 residues. Germline CDR1 is SGHRS and CDR2 is YFSETQ. Only one count was recorded for this clone. Sequenced sample: peripheral blood. This receptor was taken from a woman aged 50 to 60 with acute or convalescent COVID-19. V usage is TRBV5-1 and J usage is TRBJ2-4, with 8 bases lining up with TRBD1. CDR3: CASSLAVEQGDIQYF. For the CDR3, the DNA is TGCGCCAGCAGCTTGGCGGTGGAACAGGGGGACATTCAGTACTTC.